The T cell receptor (beta chain) under discussion was sequenced for a study of blood T cell repertoires in COVID-19. Per the study methods: Amplification of reference gene primers was used by the study to estimate nucleated cell counts. Data came from immunoSEQ multiplex PCR; TCRdb stores just in-frame clones and leaves some out. V and J calls and clone size follow that table, whereas D and trimming were derived from the DNA. The sample comprises 250,000 to 300,000 clones, around 92% of which are singletons, and 2.5% to 3.5% rests with the top ten. CDR1 is SGHAT, CDR2 FQNNGV, per germline. Trimming took off 0 bases at V and 5 bases at J, with 16 bases between the two ends. The CDR3 extends over 16 amino acids.

V is TRBV11-2 and J is TRBJ1-2; a weak D match, TRBD1 (6 bases). This TCR was recovered from a woman aged 50 to 60 who had been exposed to COVID-19. Sequencing was done on a sample of PBMCs or T cells enriched from blood (not recorded which). CDR3 loop: CASSLESAGAFYGYTF. In DNA, the CDR3 is TGTGCCAGCAGCTTAGAGTCGGCGGGGGCTTTTTATGGCTACACCTTC.